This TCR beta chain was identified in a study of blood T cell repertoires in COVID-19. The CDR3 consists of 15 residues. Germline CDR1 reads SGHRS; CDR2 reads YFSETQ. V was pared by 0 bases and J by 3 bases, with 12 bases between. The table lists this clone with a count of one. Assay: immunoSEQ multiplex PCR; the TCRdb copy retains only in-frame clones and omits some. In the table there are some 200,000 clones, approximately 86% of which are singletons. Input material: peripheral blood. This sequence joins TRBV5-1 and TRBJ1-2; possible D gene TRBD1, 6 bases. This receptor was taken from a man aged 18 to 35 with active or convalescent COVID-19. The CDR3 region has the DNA TGCGCCAGCAGCTTGGCGGGGGGGCGCGACTATGGCTACACCTTC. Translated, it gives CASSLAGGRDYGYTF.